This T cell receptor (beta chain) was obtained from a study of neoadjuvant anti-PD-1 for oral cavity cancer. At the level of the study: Patients without progression received a fourth nivolumab dose around day 43, then surgical resection on days 50-56.

The protocol was immunoSEQ multiplex PCR, while the TCRdb copy is restricted to in-frame clones and leaves out a portion. Of around 65,000 clones listed, approximately 87% are singletons. General study points: PBMC Gini-index clonality exceeded responders' in non-responders post-nivolumab. Higher pretreatment blood Treg/Th17 ratios correlated with higher pretreatment blood and lower post-treatment tumor TCRbeta clonality.

Described time point: after neoadjuvant nivolumab, at surgical resection. Blood cells were analyzed directly, without culture or expansion. This CDR3 is 15 amino acids long. Trimming removed 4 bases at V and 0 bases at J, with 12 bases between. CDR1 SGHNT and CDR2 YYREEE come from the germline V gene (reference sequence). About this clone itself: Antigen specificity is unknown.

This receptor was identified in a person aged 35-80 years with oral cavity squamous cell carcinoma. This chain joins TRBV5-4 and TRBJ2-3; D gene unclear. This specimen was PBMCs, taken after nivolumab (anti-PD-1) treatment. The CDR3 DNA follows: TGTGCCAGCAGCCGAAGAGATCATAGCACAGATACGCAGTATTTT. Amino acids: CASSRRDHSTDTQYF.